This record concerns one TCR beta chain sequence. The data were obtained in a study of blood T cell repertoires in COVID-19. Produced via immunoSEQ multiplex PCR; TCRdb's table is partial and in-frame only. The sample includes 200,000 to 250,000 clones, approximately 87% of them seen just once. Participants spanned ages roughly 18 to 90 years and resided in over 20 US areas. Clinical histories supplied by participants themselves formed the basis of cohort assignment. This CDR3 has 14 amino acids. CDR1 and CDR2 from the germline V gene are SGHDT and YYEEEE. V was clipped by 0 bases and J by 4 bases, with 10 bases between them.

The TCR sequence derives from a woman aged 45-65 years in a cohort exposed to, infected with or recovered from COVID-19 (not recorded which). V gene TRBV5-6 combines with J gene TRBJ1-2; the D gene is possibly TRBD1 (6 bases). Sequencing was carried out using PBMCs or T cells enriched from blood (not recorded which). The CDR3 here is CASSLGAGAYGYTF. CDR3 nucleotides: TGTGCCAGCAGCTTGGGGGCGGGGGCCTATGGCTACACCTTC.